This TCR beta chain was documented in a study of blood T cell repertoires in COVID-19. Study context: Samples taken during acute and convalescent COVID-19 were collected in the United States, Italy and Spain. The analysed material was cDNA or gDNA that came from T cells, B-cell-depleted T cells, or PBMCs.

CDR3 length: 12 amino acids. V lost 7 bases, J lost 3 bases, and 3 bases stayed unmatched. Germline CDR1 MGHDK, CDR2 SYGVNS. Original analysis: Using reference gene primer amplification, nucleated cell counts were estimated. Data came from immunoSEQ multiplex PCR; TCRdb stores just in-frame clones and leaves some out. V and J calls and clone size are those listed in that table; D and trimming were worked out from the DNA. Here the sample spans about 120,000 clones, 88% being singletons. The sequence came from a woman in her forties or fifties with acute or convalescent COVID-19. The chain is built from TRBV25-1 and TRBJ2-7; 7 bases map to TRBD1. The specimen sequenced was peripheral blood. The CDR3 spells CASKAGGYEQYF. The CDR3 nucleotides are TGTGCCAGCAAGGCAGGGGGCTACGAGCAGTACTTC.